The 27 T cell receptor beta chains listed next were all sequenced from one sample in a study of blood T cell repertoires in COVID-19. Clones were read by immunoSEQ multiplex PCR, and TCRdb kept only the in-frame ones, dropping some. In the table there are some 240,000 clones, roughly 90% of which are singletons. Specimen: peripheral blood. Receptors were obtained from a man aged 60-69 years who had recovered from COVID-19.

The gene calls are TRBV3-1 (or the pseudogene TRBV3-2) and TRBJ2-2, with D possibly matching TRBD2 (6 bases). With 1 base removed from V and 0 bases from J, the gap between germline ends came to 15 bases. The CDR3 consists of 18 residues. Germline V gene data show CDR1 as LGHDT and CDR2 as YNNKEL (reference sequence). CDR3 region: CASSQGSVGGPNTGELFF. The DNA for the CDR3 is TGTGCCAGCAGCCAAGGAAGTGTGGGGGGACCGAACACCGGGGAGCTGTTTTTT.

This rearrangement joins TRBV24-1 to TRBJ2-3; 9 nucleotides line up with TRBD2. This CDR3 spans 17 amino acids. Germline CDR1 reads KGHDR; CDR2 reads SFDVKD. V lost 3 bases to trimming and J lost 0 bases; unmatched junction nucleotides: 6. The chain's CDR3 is CATSDPVAGESTDTQYF. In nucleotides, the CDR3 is TGTGCCACCAGTGATCCGGTAGCGGGGGAGAGCACAGATACGCAGTATTTT.

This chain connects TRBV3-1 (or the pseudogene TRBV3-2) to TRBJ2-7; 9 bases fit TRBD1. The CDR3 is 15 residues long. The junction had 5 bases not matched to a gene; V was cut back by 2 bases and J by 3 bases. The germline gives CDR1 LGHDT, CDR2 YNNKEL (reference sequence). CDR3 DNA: TGTGCCAGCAGCCAACCCGGGACAGGGATCTACGAGCAGTACTTC. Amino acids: CASSQPGTGIYEQYF.

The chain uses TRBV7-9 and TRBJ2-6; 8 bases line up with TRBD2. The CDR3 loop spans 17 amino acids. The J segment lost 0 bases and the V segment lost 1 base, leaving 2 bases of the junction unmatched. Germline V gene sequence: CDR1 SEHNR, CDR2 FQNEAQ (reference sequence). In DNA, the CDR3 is TGTGCCAGCAGCTTAGGAGCGGGGGCCTCTGGGGCCAACGTCCTGACTTTC. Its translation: CASSLGAGASGANVLTF. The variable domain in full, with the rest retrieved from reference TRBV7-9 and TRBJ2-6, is DTGVSQNPRHKITKRGQNVTFRCDPISEHNRLYWYRQTLGQGPEFLTYFQNEAQLEKSRLLSDRFSAERPKGSFSTLEIQRTEQGDSAMYLCASSLGAGASGANVLTFGAGSRLTVL.

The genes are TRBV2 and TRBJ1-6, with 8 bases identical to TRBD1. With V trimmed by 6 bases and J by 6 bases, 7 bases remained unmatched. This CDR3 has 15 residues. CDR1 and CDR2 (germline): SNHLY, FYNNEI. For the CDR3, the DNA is TGTGCCAGCAGGTCAGGACAGGGATCTAATTCACCCCTCCACTTT. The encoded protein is CASRSGQGSNSPLHF.

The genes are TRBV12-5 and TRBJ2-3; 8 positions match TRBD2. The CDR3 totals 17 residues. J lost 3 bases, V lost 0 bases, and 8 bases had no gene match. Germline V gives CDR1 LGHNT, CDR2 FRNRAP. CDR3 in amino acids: CASGLVFSGVRTDTQYF. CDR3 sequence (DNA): TGTGCTAGTGGTTTGGTATTTAGCGGGGTACGGACAGATACGCAGTATTTT.

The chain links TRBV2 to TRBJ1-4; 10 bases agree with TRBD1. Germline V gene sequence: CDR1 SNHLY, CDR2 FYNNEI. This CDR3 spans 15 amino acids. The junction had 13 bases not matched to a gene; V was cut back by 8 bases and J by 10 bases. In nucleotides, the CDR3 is TGTGCCAGCGAGGGGGCCGGGACAGGGGAAGGAAAACTGTTTTTT. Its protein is CASEGAGTGEGKLFF.

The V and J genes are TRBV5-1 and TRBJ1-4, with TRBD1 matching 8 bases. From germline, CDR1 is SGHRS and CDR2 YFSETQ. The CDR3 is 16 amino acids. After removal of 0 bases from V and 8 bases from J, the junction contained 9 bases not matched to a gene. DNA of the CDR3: TGCGCCAGCAGCTTGGGAGACAGGGGATCATTCGAAAAACTGTTTTTT. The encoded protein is CASSLGDRGSFEKLFF.

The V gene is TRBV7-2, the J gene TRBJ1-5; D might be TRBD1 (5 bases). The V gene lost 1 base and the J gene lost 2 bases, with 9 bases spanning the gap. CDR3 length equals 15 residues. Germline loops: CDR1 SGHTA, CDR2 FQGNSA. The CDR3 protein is CASSLELGRNQPQHF. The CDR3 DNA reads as TGTGCCAGCAGCTTAGAACTGGGGCGCAATCAGCCCCAGCATTTT. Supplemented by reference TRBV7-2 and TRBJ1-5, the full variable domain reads GAGVSQSPSNKVTEKGKDVELRCDPISGHTALYWYRQSLGQGLEFLIYFQGNSAPDKSGLPSDRFSAERTGGSVSTLTIQRTQQEDSAVYLCASSLELGRNQPQHFGDGTRLSIL.

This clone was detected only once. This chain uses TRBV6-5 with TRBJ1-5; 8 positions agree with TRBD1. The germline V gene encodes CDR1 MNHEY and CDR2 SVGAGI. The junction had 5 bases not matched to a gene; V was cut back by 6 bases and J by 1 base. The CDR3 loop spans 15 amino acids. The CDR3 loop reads CASRDRVQSNQPQHF. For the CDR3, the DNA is TGTGCCAGCAGGGACAGGGTTCAGAGCAATCAGCCCCAGCATTTT.

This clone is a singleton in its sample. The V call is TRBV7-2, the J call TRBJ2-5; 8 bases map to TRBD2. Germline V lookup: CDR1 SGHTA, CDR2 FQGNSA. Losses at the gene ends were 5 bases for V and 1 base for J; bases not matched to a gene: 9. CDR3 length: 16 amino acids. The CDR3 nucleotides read TGTGCCAGCAGCGAGGGACTAGGGGAGGGCCAAGAGACCCAGTACTTC. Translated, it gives CASSEGLGEGQETQYF.

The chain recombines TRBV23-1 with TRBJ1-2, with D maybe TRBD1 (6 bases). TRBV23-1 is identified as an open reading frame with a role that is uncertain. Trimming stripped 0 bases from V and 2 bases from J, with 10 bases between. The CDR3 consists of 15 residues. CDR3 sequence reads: CASSQSGDKNYGYTF. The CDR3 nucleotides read TGCGCCAGCAGTCAATCAGGGGACAAGAACTATGGCTACACCTTC.

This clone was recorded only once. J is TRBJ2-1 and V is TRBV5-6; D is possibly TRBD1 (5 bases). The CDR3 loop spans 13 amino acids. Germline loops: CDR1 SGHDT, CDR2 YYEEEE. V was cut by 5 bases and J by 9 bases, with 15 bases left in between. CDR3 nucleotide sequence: TGTGCCAGCAGGCTCCGAAGCCAGGGTGAGCAGTTCTTC. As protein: CASRLRSQGEQFF.

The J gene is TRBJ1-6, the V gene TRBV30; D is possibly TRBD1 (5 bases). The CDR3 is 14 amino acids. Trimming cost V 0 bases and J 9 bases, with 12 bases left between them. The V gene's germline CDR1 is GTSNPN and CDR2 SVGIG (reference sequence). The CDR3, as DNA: TGTGCCTGGAGTGTGCAGGGTTTAAGTTCACCCCTCCACTTT. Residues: CAWSVQGLSSPLHF. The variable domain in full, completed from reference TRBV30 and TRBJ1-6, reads SQTIHQWPATLVQPVGSPLSLECTVEGTSNPNLYWYRQAAGRGLQLLFYSVGIGQISSEVPQNLSASRPQDRQFILSSKKLLLSDSGFYLCAWSVQGLSSPLHFGNGTRLTVT.

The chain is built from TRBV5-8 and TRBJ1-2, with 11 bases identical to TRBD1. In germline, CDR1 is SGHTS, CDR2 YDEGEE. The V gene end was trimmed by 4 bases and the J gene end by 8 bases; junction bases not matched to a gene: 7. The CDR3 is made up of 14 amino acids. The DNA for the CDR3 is TGTGCCAGCAGCCAGGACAGGGGGCGTGTAGGCTACACCTTC. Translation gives CASSQDRGRVGYTF.

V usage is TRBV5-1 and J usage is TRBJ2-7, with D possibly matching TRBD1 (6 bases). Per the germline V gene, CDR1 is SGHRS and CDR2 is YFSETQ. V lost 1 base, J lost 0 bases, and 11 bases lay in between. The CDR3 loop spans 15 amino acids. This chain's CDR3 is CASSLTGWSSYEQYF. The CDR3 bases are TGCGCCAGCAGCTTGACAGGGTGGTCCTCCTACGAGCAGTACTTC.

The CDR3 reads CASSQGAGQGPNQPQHF. CDR3 in DNA: TGTGCCAGCAGCCAAGGTGCGGGACAGGGTCCGAATCAGCCCCAGCATTTT. The rearrangement joins TRBV4-2 to TRBJ1-5, with 9 bases aligning to TRBD1. The V segment lost 1 base and the J segment 4 bases; nucleotides outside the gene matches: 8. This CDR3 region has 17 residues. From germline, CDR1 is LGHNA and CDR2 YNFKEQ.

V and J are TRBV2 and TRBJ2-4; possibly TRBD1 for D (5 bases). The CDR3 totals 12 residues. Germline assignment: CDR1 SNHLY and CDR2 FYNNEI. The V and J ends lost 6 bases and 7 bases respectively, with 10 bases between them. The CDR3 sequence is CASSRALNIQYF. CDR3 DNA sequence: TGTGCCAGCAGCAGGGCATTGAACATTCAGTACTTC.

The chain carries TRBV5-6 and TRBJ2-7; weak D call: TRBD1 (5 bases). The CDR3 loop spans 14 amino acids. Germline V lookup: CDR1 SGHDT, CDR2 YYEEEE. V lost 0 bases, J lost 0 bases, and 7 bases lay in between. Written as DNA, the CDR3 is TGTGCCAGCAGCTTGGACAGGAGCTCCTACGAGCAGTACTTC. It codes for CASSLDRSSYEQYF.

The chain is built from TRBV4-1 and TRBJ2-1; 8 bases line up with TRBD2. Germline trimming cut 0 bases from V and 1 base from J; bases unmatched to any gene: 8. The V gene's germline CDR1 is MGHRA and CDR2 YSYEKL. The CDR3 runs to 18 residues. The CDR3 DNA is TGCGCCAGCAGCCAAGATCACGGGGGGGCCTGGTCCTACAATGAGCAGTTCTTC. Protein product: CASSQDHGGAWSYNEQFF.

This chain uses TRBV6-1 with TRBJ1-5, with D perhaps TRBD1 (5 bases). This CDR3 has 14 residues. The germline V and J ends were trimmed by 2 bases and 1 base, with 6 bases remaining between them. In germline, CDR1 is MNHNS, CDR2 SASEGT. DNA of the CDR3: TGTGCCAGCAGTGAAAGGGGCAGCAATCAGCCCCAGCATTTT. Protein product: CASSERGSNQPQHF.

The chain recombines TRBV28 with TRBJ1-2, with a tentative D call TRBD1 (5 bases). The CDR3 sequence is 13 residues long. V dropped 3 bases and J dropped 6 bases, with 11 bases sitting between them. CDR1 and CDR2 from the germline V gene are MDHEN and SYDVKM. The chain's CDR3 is CASSFRAGHGYTF. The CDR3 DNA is TGTGCCAGCAGTTTTCGGGCAGGGCATGGCTACACCTTC.

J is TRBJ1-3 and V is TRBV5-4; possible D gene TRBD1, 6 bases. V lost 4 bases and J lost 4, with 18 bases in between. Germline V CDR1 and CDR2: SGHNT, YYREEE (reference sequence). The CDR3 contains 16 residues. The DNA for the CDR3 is TGTGCCAGCAGCGCGCCGCGGGGGCCCCGAGGAAACACCATATATTTT. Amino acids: CASSAPRGPRGNTIYF.

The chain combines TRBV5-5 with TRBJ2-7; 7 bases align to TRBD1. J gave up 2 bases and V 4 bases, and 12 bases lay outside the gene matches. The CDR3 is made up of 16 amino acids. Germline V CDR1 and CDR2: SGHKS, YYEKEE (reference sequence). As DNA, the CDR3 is TGTGCCAGCAGCAAGATGACAGGGATGGCCCCCTACGAGCAGTACTTC. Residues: CASSKMTGMAPYEQYF.

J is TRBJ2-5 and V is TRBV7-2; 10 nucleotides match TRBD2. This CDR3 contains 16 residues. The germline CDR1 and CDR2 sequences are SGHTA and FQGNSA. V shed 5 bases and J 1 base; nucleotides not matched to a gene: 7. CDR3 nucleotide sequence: TGTGCCAGCAGCCCTCAACTAGCGGGGACCCAAGAGACCCAGTACTTC. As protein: CASSPQLAGTQETQYF.

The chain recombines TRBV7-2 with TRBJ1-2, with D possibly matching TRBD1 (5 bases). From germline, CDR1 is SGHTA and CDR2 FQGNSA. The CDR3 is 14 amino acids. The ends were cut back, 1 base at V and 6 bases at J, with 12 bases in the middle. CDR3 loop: CASSLGAGIDGYTF. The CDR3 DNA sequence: TGTGCCAGCAGCTTAGGGGCAGGGATTGATGGCTACACCTTC.

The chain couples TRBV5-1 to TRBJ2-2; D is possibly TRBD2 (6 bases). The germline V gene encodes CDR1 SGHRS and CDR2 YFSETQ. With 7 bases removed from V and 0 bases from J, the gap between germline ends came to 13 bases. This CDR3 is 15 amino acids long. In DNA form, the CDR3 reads TGCGCCAGCCGAAAACCGGGGGCGAACACCGGGGAGCTGTTTTTT. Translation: CASRKPGANTGELFF. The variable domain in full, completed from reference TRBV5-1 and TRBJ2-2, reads KAGVTQTPRYLIKTRGQQVTLSCSPISGHRSVSWYQQTPGQGLQFLFEYFSETQRNKGNFPGRFSGRQFSNSRSEMNVSTLELGDSALYLCASRKPGANTGELFFGEGSRLTVL.